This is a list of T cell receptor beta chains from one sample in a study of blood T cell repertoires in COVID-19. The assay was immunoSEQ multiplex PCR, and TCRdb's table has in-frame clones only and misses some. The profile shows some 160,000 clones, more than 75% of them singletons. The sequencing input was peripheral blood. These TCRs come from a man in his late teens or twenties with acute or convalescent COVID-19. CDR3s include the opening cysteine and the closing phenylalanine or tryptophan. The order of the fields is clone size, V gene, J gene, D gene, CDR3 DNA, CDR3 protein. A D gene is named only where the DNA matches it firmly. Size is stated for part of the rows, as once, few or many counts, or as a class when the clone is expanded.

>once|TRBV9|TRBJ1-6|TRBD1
TGTGCCAGCAGCGTCTCCTCGACAGGGACGGGATCACCCCTCCACTTT
CASSVSSTGTGSPLHF
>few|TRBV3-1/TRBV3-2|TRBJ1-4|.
TGTGCCAGCAGCCAAGATTACGGAAAACTGTTTTTT
CASSQDYGKLFF
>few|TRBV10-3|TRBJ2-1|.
TGTGCCATCAGTGCGGGGGACAGACACTCCTACAATGAGCAGTTCTTC
CAISAGDRHSYNEQFF
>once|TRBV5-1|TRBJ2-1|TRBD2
TGCGCCAGCACGGGACTAGCGACAGGTTTCTCCTACAATGAGCAGTTCTTC
CASTGLATGFSYNEQFF
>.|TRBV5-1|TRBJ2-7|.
TGCGCCAGCAGCTCGACAGGCAGCTCCTACGAGCAGTACTTC
CASSSTGSSYEQYF
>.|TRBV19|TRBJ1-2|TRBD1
TGTGCCAGTAGTATCGGGACAGGGGAAAACTATGGCTACACCTTC
CASSIGTGENYGYTF
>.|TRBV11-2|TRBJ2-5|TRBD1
TGTGCCAGCAGCTTTAGAAAGCCGGGAACAGGGGGAGAGACCCAGTACTTC
CASSFRKPGTGGETQYF
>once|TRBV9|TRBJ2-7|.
TGTGCCAGCAGCTTACCCCCCGAGGAGTACTTC
CASSLPPEEYF
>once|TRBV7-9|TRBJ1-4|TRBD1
TGTGCCAGCAGCTTAGGGACAGGCGGGGAAAAACTGTTTTTT
CASSLGTGGEKLFF
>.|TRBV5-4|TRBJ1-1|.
TGTGCCAGCACCCCGGTGGCGGTTGCGGGAGAAGCTTTCTTT
CASTPVAVAGEAFF
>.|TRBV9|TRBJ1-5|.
TGTGCCAGCAGCGTAGGCAGTGGGCATAATCAGCCCCAGCATTTT
CASSVGSGHNQPQHF
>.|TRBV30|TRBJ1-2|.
TGTGCCTGGGTCTCGACACACAACTATGGCTACACCTTC
CAWVSTHNYGYTF
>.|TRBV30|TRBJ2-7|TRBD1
TGTGCCTGGGCCATACGACAGGGCACAGAGCAGTACTTC
CAWAIRQGTEQYF
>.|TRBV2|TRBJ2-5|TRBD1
TGTGCCAGCAGCCAGGACAGGGGGAAGTATGAGACCCAGTACTTC
CASSQDRGKYETQYF
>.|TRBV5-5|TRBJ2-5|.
TGTGCCAGCAGCTTAGGACAGAAGACTCAAGAGACCCAGTACTTC
CASSLGQKTQETQYF
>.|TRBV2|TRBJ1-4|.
TGTGCCAGCAGTGTCGACAGGCCGGCAACTAATGAAAAACTGTTTTTT
CASSVDRPATNEKLFF